This entry is about one T cell receptor beta chain. The data were obtained in a study of blood T cell repertoires in COVID-19. On the study more broadly: T cells, B-cell-depleted T cells, or PBMCs provided the cDNA or gDNA that served as material.

Deletions cut 3 bases from V and 4 bases from J, with 10 bases between. The germline V gene encodes CDR1 SGDLS and CDR2 YYNGEE. This CDR3 spans 13 amino acids. Data came from immunoSEQ multiplex PCR; TCRdb stores just in-frame clones and leaves some out. The data show around 190,000 clones, roughly nine tenths seen once. Sequenced material: peripheral blood. This sequence joins TRBV9 and TRBJ2-5, with no clear D. The receptor comes from a man aged 65 to 79 with active or convalescent COVID-19. DNA of the CDR3: TGTGCCAGCAGCGCACGTACCGGAGAGACCCAGTACTTC. Protein sequence: CASSARTGETQYF.